The 30 T cell receptor beta chains reported below all come from one sample, sequenced in a study of blood T cell repertoires in COVID-19 (dated by TCRdb to about 2020). Library method: the immunoSEQ multiplex PCR assay. Held by TCRdb, this immuneACCESS table contains in-frame sequences only and omits some clones. Under half of the omission traces to an unresolved V gene where checked; the cause of the rest is unknown. The sample contains over 75,000 clones, 80% to 90% of them found a single time. Roughly 4.9% of the sample is taken by the ten largest. Sequencing was done on a sample of peripheral blood. The receptors were sampled from a woman older than 75 with active COVID-19.

This chain links TRBV5-4 with TRBJ2-7; possibly TRBD2 for D (6 bases). CDR3 size: 14 residues. Trimming pared 3 bases from V and 0 bases from J, leaving 10 bases between. Germline V CDR1 and CDR2: SGHNT, YYREEE (reference sequence). CDR3 loop: CASSSSVRSYEQYF. In nucleotides, the CDR3 is TGTGCCAGCAGCTCTAGCGTACGCTCCTACGAGCAGTACTTC.

This chain connects TRBV27 to TRBJ2-3; D is ambiguous. Per the germline V gene, CDR1 is MNHEY and CDR2 is SMNVEV (reference sequence). The germline V and J ends were trimmed by 5 bases and 0 bases, with 9 bases remaining between them. This CDR3 has 14 amino acids. This CDR3 is CASSPLSSTDTQYF. The CDR3 nucleotides read TGTGCCAGCAGTCCCTTGAGTAGCACAGATACGCAGTATTTT.

The chain carries TRBV28 and TRBJ2-5, with TRBD1 matching 7 bases. The J segment lost 4 bases and the V segment lost 9 bases, leaving 8 bases of the junction unmatched. The germline V gene has CDR1 MDHEN and CDR2 SYDVKM. The CDR3 contains 13 residues. The chain's CDR3 is CASGRGRRETQYF. DNA for the CDR3: TGTGCCAGTGGTAGGGGGCGCCGAGAGACCCAGTACTTC.

This sequence joins TRBV15 and TRBJ2-1; TRBD1 matches 9 bases. Losses at the gene ends were 2 bases for V and 2 bases for J; bases not matched to a gene: 4. This CDR3 contains 16 residues. Germline V lookup: CDR1 LNHNV, CDR2 YYDKDF (reference sequence). This chain's CDR3 is CATSRTDRGAYNEQFF. CDR3 bases: TGTGCCACCAGCAGAACGGACAGGGGAGCCTACAATGAGCAGTTCTTC.

A single count supports this clone. This chain links TRBV4-3 with TRBJ1-6; D is ambiguous. From germline, CDR1 is LGHNA and CDR2 YSLEER. V was clipped by 1 base and J by 6 bases, with 7 bases between them. This CDR3 is built from 14 residues. The CDR3 bases are TGCGCCAGCAGCCAAGGTGGGCTTAATTCACCCCTCCACTTT. Its protein product is CASSQGGLNSPLHF.

The chain uses TRBV5-6 and TRBJ2-7; weak D call: TRBD2 (5 bases). The CDR3 length is 14 residues. Germline V lookup: CDR1 SGHDT, CDR2 YYEEEE. V lost 0 bases to trimming and J lost 1 base, with 8 bases between them. CDR3 DNA sequence: TGTGCCAGCAGCTTGGGAGAGGGTTCCTACGAGCAGTACTTC. Its translation: CASSLGEGSYEQYF. The full variable domain, in which reference TRBV5-6 and TRBJ2-7 provide the parts outside the CDR3, is DAGVTQSPTHLIKTRGQQVTLRCSPKSGHDTVSWYQQALGQGPQFIFQYYEEEERQRGNFPDRFSGHQFPNYSSELNVNALLLGDSALYLCASSLGEGSYEQYFGPGTRLTVT.

The V gene is TRBV30, the J gene TRBJ1-2, with 7 bases identical to TRBD1. V lost 8 bases, J lost 3 bases, and 6 bases stayed unmatched. The CDR3 has 12 residues. Germline CDR1 GTSNPN, CDR2 SVGIG (reference sequence). As DNA, the CDR3 is TGTGCCCTACAGGGGCCTCACTATGGCTACACCTTC. Its translation: CALQGPHYGYTF.

The genes are TRBV4-1 and TRBJ2-1; TRBD1 might be the D (6 bases). This CDR3 has 13 amino acids. V was clipped by 4 bases and J by 7 bases, with 11 bases between them. Germline values: CDR1 MGHRA, CDR2 YSYEKL. The CDR3 protein is CASSPRQVNEQFF. CDR3 nucleotide sequence: TGCGCCAGCAGCCCACGACAGGTAAATGAGCAGTTCTTC.

The chain recombines TRBV2 with TRBJ2-2; a possible D gene is TRBD1 (6 bases). CDR1 is SNHLY and CDR2 is FYNNEI in the germline V gene. V lost 6 bases and J 0 bases, leaving 17 bases between the germline ends. There are 17 residues in the CDR3. CDR3 in DNA: TGTGCCAGCAGGGAAATAACGGGACATACGAACACCGGGGAGCTGTTTTTT. This translates into CASREITGHTNTGELFF.

This chain uses TRBV20-1 with TRBJ2-7; possibly TRBD2 for D (5 bases). The germline CDR1 and CDR2 sequences are DFQATT and SNEGSKA (reference sequence). CDR3 size: 11 residues. V lost 1 base to trimming and J lost 11 bases, with 12 bases between them. The CDR3 loop reads CSARVRRAEYF. CDR3 nucleotide sequence: TGCAGTGCTAGAGTCCGGCGGGCGGAGTACTTC.

V usage is TRBV18 and J usage is TRBJ2-1; D is ambiguous. This CDR3 comprises 20 residues. Germline CDR1 KGHSH, CDR2 LQKENI. V was cut by 0 bases and J by 0 bases, with 21 bases left in between. CDR3 sequence reads: CASSPPGNRTHLSSYNEQFF. The CDR3 region has the DNA TGTGCCAGCTCACCACCGGGCAACCGAACCCACCTTAGCTCCTACAATGAGCAGTTCTTC.

The V and J genes are TRBV5-1 and TRBJ2-7; weak D call: TRBD2 (5 bases). Germline CDR1 is SGHRS and CDR2 is YFSETQ. V was cut by 5 bases and J by 4 bases, with 16 bases left in between. The CDR3 covers 14 residues. As DNA, the CDR3 is TGCGCCAGCAGGATAGCGCCGACCCCTTACGAGCAGTACTTC. Protein sequence: CASRIAPTPYEQYF.

This clone was picked up one time. The chain carries TRBV27 and TRBJ1-6; D might be TRBD1 (5 bases). Germline V gene lookup returns CDR1 MNHEY and CDR2 SMNVEV (reference sequence). The length of the CDR3 is 14 residues. V gave up 5 bases and J gave up 3 bases, with 8 bases separating them. CDR3 in amino acids: CASSLRVYNSPLHF. The CDR3 DNA is TGTGCCAGCAGTCTCAGGGTCTATAATTCACCCCTCCACTTT.

CDR3 region: CASSWGLAGLQETQYF. In nucleotides, the CDR3 is TGTGCCAGCAGCTGGGGGCTAGCGGGGTTACAAGAGACCCAGTACTTC. The chain carries TRBV7-9 and TRBJ2-5, with 9 bases matching TRBD2. The J segment lost 2 bases and the V segment lost 4 bases, leaving 8 bases of the junction unmatched. CDR3 length: 16 amino acids. In germline, CDR1 is SEHNR, CDR2 FQNEAQ (reference sequence).

This rearrangement joins TRBV7-6 to TRBJ2-7; 8 nucleotides align to TRBD2. CDR1 is SGHVS, CDR2 FNYEAQ, per germline. V shed 5 bases and J 2 bases; nucleotides not matched to a gene: 14. This CDR3 has 17 residues. In nucleotides, the CDR3 is TGTGCCAGCAGCCCCCGCTCGGGGGGGAGAATCGCCTACGAGCAGTACTTC. Residues: CASSPRSGGRIAYEQYF.

The chain employs TRBV5-4 and TRBJ2-7, with 9 positions matching TRBD2. V trimming: 2 bases; J trimming: 3 bases; junction bases outside the gene matches: 15. The germline gives CDR1 SGHNT, CDR2 YYREEE (reference sequence). The CDR3 runs 18 residues. CDR3 bases: TGTGCCAGCAGCTTCAGGGGACTAGCCGCCAAAAGTGTCTACGAGCAGTACTTC. Translation: CASSFRGLAAKSVYEQYF.

V gene TRBV28 combines with J gene TRBJ2-1; tentatively, D is TRBD2 (6 bases). CDR3 length: 12 amino acids. V was clipped by 4 bases and J by 10 bases, with 11 bases between them. Looked up from germline, CDR1 is MDHEN and CDR2 is SYDVKM. CDR3 bases: TGTGCCAGCAGTTCCCGGGAGAAGGAGCAGTTCTTC. It specifies CASSSREKEQFF.

The V gene is TRBV10-3, the J gene TRBJ2-1; 7 nucleotides line up with TRBD2. The CDR3 extends over 13 amino acids. J lost 8 bases, V lost 8 bases, and 9 bases had no gene match. Germline CDR1 ENHRY, CDR2 SYGVKD. CDR3 nucleotides: TGTGCCATCCGGAGGCGGGAGACGGATGAGCAGTTCTTC. Amino acids: CAIRRRETDEQFF.

The CDR3 sequence is CASSLSGFGYTF. The CDR3 DNA is TGTGCCAGCAGTTTATCAGGGTTTGGCTACACCTTC. The rearrangement uses TRBV12-3 or TRBV12-4 and TRBJ1-2; D perhaps matches TRBD1 (5 bases). The CDR3 loop spans 12 amino acids. Trimming pared 2 bases from V and 7 bases from J, leaving 8 bases between.

The chain is built from TRBV7-2 and TRBJ1-1, with 7 bases fitting TRBD1. The CDR3 runs to 13 residues. Germline assignment: CDR1 SGHTA and CDR2 FQGNSA. V lost 6 bases, J lost 6 bases, and 7 bases stayed unmatched. The CDR3 nucleotides are TGTGCCAGCAGTCGTGTCCAGGGGGCTGAAGCTTTCTTT. It encodes CASSRVQGAEAFF.

CDR3 residues: CASSLGSGTKNNSPLHF. The CDR3 region has the DNA TGCGCCAGCAGCTTGGGATCCGGGACAAAGAATAATTCACCCCTCCACTTT. The chain carries TRBV5-1 and TRBJ1-6; tentative D call: TRBD1 (6 bases). There are 17 residues in the CDR3. Germline V gives CDR1 SGHRS, CDR2 YFSETQ. V lost 0 bases and J 5 bases, leaving 15 bases between the germline ends. The whole variable domain, filled in from reference TRBV5-1 and TRBJ1-6, reads KAGVTQTPRYLIKTRGQQVTLSCSPISGHRSVSWYQQTPGQGLQFLFEYFSETQRNKGNFPGRFSGRQFSNSRSEMNVSTLELGDSALYLCASSLGSGTKNNSPLHFGNGTRLTVT.

The chain recombines TRBV18 with TRBJ1-1; 7 positions match TRBD1. The V gene's germline CDR1 is KGHSH and CDR2 LQKENI. The CDR3 sequence is 15 residues long. With 3 bases clipped from V and 4 bases from J, the junction kept 8 bases outside the gene matches. In nucleotides, the CDR3 is TGTGCCAGCTCACCGAACAGGGGTCGGGCCACTGAAGCTTTCTTT. Its translation is CASSPNRGRATEAFF.

This chain connects TRBV3-1 (or the pseudogene TRBV3-2) to TRBJ2-3; 9 bases align to TRBD2. Germline-derived CDR1 and CDR2 are LGHDT and YNNKEL (reference sequence). J gave up 4 bases and V 5 bases, and 7 bases lay outside the gene matches. The CDR3 has 15 residues. The CDR3 nucleotides read TGTGCCAGCAGCGTTAGCGGGAGTATGGCAGATACGCAGTATTTT. Translation gives CASSVSGSMADTQYF.

The V and J genes are TRBV28 and TRBJ2-3; TRBD1 might be the D (6 bases). The germline V gene has CDR1 MDHEN and CDR2 SYDVKM. V was shortened by 6 bases and J by 1 base, with 14 bases between the two germline ends. The CDR3 totals 15 residues. As DNA, the CDR3 is TGTGCCAGCAGGATTGGGGGCGCCGGCACAGATACGCAGTATTTT. It is translated as CASRIGGAGTDTQYF. Complete variable domain (other parts from reference TRBV28 and TRBJ2-3): DVKVTQSSRYLVKRTGEKVFLECVQDMDHENMFWYRQDPGLGLRLIYFSYDVKMKEKGDIPEGYSVSREKKERFSLILESASTNQTSMYLCASRIGGAGTDTQYFGPGTRLTVL.

The genes are TRBV11-2 and TRBJ1-2; 7 bases map to TRBD1. Germline V gives CDR1 SGHAT, CDR2 FQNNGV. The CDR3 loop spans 12 amino acids. J was trimmed by 14 bases and V by 5 bases; bases with no gene match: 11. CDR3 in DNA: TGTGCCAGCAGCCCCACGGACAGGAGTTCGACCTTC. It yields the protein CASSPTDRSSTF.

In its sample, this clone was seen once. The chain is built from TRBV6-6 and TRBJ2-5; 7 nucleotides match TRBD1. The ends lost 6 bases at V and 2 bases at J; junction bases unmatched: 6. The germline gives CDR1 MNHNY, CDR2 SVGAGI (reference sequence). The CDR3 spans 14 residues. The CDR3 region is CASSLPGQQETQYF. In nucleotides, the CDR3 is TGTGCCAGCAGCTTACCGGGACAGCAAGAGACCCAGTACTTC.

The V and J genes are TRBV28 and TRBJ1-6, with D possibly being TRBD1 (6 bases). The V end lost 5 bases, the J end lost 4 bases, and 9 bases lay between the germline ends. Germline lookup yields CDR1 MDHEN and CDR2 SYDVKM. CDR3 size: 14 residues. The CDR3 region has the DNA TGTGCCAGCAGTACAGGGTTTTATAATTCACCCCTCCACTTT. The encoded protein is CASSTGFYNSPLHF. Full variable domain (missing parts from reference TRBV28 and TRBJ1-6): DVKVTQSSRYLVKRTGEKVFLECVQDMDHENMFWYRQDPGLGLRLIYFSYDVKMKEKGDIPEGYSVSREKKERFSLILESASTNQTSMYLCASSTGFYNSPLHFGNGTRLTVT.

DNA of the CDR3: TGTGCCAGCAGTTACCCGGGACAGGGGAATGAGCAGTTCTTC. Protein: CASSYPGQGNEQFF. The V gene is TRBV6-6, the J gene TRBJ2-1; 10 bases are a match to TRBD1. The germline CDR1 and CDR2 sequences are MNHNY and SVGAGI (reference sequence). There are 14 residues in the CDR3. With V trimmed by 2 bases and J by 7 bases, 2 bases remained unmatched.

A few counts support this clone. This chain uses TRBV11-2 with TRBJ1-2, with TRBD1 as a possible D gene (6 bases). V was shortened by 5 bases and J by 4 bases, with 17 bases between the two germline ends. CDR1 is SGHAT and CDR2 is FQNNGV in the germline V gene. The CDR3 is made up of 15 amino acids. CDR3 loop: CASSPRGGGFYGYTF. The CDR3 DNA sequence: TGTGCCAGCAGCCCCCGGGGGGGCGGCTTCTATGGCTACACCTTC.

The rearrangement uses TRBV5-4 and TRBJ2-7; possible D gene TRBD2, 6 bases. Trimming cost V 0 bases and J 2 bases, with 18 bases left between them. The CDR3 length is 17 residues. Germline values: CDR1 SGHNT, CDR2 YYREEE (reference sequence). The CDR3 DNA follows: TGTGCCAGCAGCTTGGTCCCGGGAGAGATAGGAGCCTACGAGCAGTACTTC. As protein: CASSLVPGEIGAYEQYF.